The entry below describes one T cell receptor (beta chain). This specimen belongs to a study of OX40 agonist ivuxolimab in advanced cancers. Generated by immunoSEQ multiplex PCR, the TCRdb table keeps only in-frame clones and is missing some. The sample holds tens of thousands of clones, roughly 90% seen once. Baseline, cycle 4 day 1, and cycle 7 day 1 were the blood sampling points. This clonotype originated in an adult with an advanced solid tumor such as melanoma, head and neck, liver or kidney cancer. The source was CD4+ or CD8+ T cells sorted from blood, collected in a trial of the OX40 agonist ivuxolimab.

CDR3 residues: CSVVPDYSYEQYF. The DNA of the CDR3 is TGCAGCGTTGTCCCGGACTACTCCTACGAGCAGTACTTC. The J gene is TRBJ2-7, the V gene TRBV29-1, with a tentative D call TRBD2 (6 bases). The germline gives CDR1 SQVTM, CDR2 ANQGSEA. This CDR3 has 13 residues. The V gene lost 4 bases and the J gene lost 0 bases, with 10 bases spanning the gap.